The clone carrying this TCR beta chain was detected only once. What it recognizes is unknown. Expansion with viral peptide pools was applied to antigen-specific CD4+ T cells by the ViraFEST assay prior to sequencing. It was after approximately 10 days of culture that CD4+ T cells were isolated. Everyone in the study got two shots of either the BNT162b2 or mRNA-1273 vaccine. Neither prior SARS-CoV-2 infection nor positive nucleocapsid antibodies were present in the vaccine recipients. Here immunoSEQ multiplex PCR was the method, and the copy in TCRdb shows in-frame clones only, minus some. Among about 59,000 clones listed, just under 80% were seen once. The data derive from a study of vaccination effects on CD4 cells after COVID-19. Whole-study context: The post-vaccine samples were taken, at the median, 72 days after the second dose.

The length of the CDR3 is 14 residues. Trimming cost V 5 bases and J 6 bases; bases outside gene matches: 8. From germline, CDR1 is SQVTM and CDR2 ANQGSEA. This material consisted of CD4+ T cells from PBMCs cultured with HCoV-OC43 spike peptides, taken after COVID-19 vaccination. The subset denotes: HCoV-OC43 spike overlapping peptide pool stimulation. This sequence originates from a human donor who received a COVID-19 vaccine. V is TRBV29-1 and J is TRBJ1-1; 11 bases line up with TRBD1. As DNA, the CDR3 is TGCAGCGTTCCCGGGACAGGGGGGGTCCCTGAAGCTTTCTTT. Encoded protein: CSVPGTGGVPEAFF. Drawing the rest from reference TRBV29-1 and TRBJ1-1, the complete variable domain is SAVISQKPSRDICQRGTSLTIQCQVDSQVTMMFWYRQQPGQSLTLIATANQGSEATYESGFVIDKFPISRPNLTFSTLTVSNMSPEDSSIYLCSVPGTGGVPEAFFGQGTRLTVV.